The clone carrying this T cell receptor (beta chain) was recorded once. Sequencing was performed with immunoSEQ multiplex PCR; in TCRdb, only in-frame clones are kept and a portion is missing. The table lists 250,000 to 300,000 clones, approximately 91% of them singletons, with 0.95% to 1.5% in the top ten. The germline V gene encodes CDR1 MGHRA and CDR2 YSYEKL. CDR3 size: 19 residues. V was clipped by 5 bases and J by 2 bases; unmatched bases: 12. This sample is drawn from a study of blood T cell repertoires in COVID-19. Study-level background: The study drew acute and convalescent COVID-19 samples from the United States, Italy and Spain. Sources were T cells, B-cell-depleted T cells, or PBMCs; the material itself was cDNA or gDNA.

The study recruited people aged about 18 to 90 years across approximately 23 US areas. Clinical histories supplied by participants themselves formed the basis of cohort assignment. This clonotype was sampled from a human donor in a cohort exposed to, infected with or recovered from COVID-19 (not recorded which). The donor label of this sample is uncertain. Sequencing used PBMCs or T cells enriched from blood (not recorded which). The V and J genes are TRBV4-1 and TRBJ2-6, with TRBD1 identical over 10 bases. The CDR3 region is CASSFASGTGDPGANVLTF. The CDR3 nucleotides read TGCGCCAGCAGCTTCGCCTCCGGGACAGGGGACCCTGGGGCCAACGTCCTGACTTTC.